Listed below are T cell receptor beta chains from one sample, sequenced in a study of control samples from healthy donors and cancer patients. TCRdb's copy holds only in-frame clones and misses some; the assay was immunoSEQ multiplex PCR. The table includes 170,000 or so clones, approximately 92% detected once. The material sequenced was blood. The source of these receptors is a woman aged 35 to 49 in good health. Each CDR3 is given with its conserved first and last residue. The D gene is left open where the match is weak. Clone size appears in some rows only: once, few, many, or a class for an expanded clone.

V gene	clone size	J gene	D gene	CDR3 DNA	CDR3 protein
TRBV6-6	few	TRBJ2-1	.	TGTGCCAGCAGTTTGAAGCGGGTCTCCTACAATGAGCAGTTCTTC	CASSLKRVSYNEQFF
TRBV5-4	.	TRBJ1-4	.	TGTGCCAGCAGCTTTGAGGGGGGGGGAAAACTGTTTTTT	CASSFEGGGKLFF
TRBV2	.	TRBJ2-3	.	TGTGCCAGCAGTCCCATACTCACAGATACGCAGTATTTT	CASSPILTDTQYF
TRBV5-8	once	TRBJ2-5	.	TGTGCCAGCAGTTTCGCGAAGGGAGTAGGAGAAGAGACCCAGTACTTC	CASSFAKGVGEETQYF
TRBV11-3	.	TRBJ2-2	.	TGTGCCAGCAGCTCTCACACCGGGGAGCTGTTTTTT	CASSSHTGELFF
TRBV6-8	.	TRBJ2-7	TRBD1	TGTGCCAGCATCAAAGGGGACAGGGGGCGGGGAGGGTACTTC	CASIKGDRGRGGYF
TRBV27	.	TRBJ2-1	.	TGTGCCAGCAGTTTATCCCTTCCGTCCGGTAATGAGCAGTTCTTC	CASSLSLPSGNEQFF
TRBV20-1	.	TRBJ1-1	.	TGCAGTGCTAGTCCAGGGGTTGAAGCTTTCTTT	CSASPGVEAFF
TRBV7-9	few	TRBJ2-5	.	TGTGCCAGCAGCCCACCCTTCCGGACCGCCGCAGAGACCCAGTACTTC	CASSPPFRTAAETQYF
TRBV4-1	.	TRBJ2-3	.	TGCGCCAGCAGCTTTTCTTACGGGAGCGCCGGGGGAGATACGCAGTATTTT	CASSFSYGSAGGDTQYF
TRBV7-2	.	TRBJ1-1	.	TGTGCCAGCAGCTTATACGACAGTCTGAACACTGAAGCTTTCTTT	CASSLYDSLNTEAFF
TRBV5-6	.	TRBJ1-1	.	TGTGCCAGCAGCGCCATAATGAACACTGAAGCTTTCTTT	CASSAIMNTEAFF
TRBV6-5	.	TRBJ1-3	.	TGTGCCAGCAGTTATGGAAACACCATATATTTT	CASSYGNTIYF
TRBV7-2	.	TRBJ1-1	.	TGTGCCAGCAGCTTAGGTTGGACATCTAAGAACACTGAAGCTTTCTTT	CASSLGWTSKNTEAFF
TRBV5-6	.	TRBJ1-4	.	TGTGCCACTACCGAGGGGGCAACTAATGAAAAACTGTTTTTT	CATTEGATNEKLFF
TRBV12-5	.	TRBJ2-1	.	TGTGCTAGTGGTTTAGGGGAGTGGGACAATGAGCAGTTCTTC	CASGLGEWDNEQFF
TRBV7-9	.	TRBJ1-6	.	TGTGCCAGCAGCCTTCTCCCGCCGGCTGAGGGATCACCCCTCCACTTT	CASSLLPPAEGSPLHF
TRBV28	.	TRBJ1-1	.	TGTGCCAGCAGTTCTCAAGTCAGGAACACTGAAGCTTTCTTT	CASSSQVRNTEAFF
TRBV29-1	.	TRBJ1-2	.	TGCAGCGTTGAATCCCGACAGGCCCTCTGGGGGGGCTACACCTTC	CSVESRQALWGGYTF
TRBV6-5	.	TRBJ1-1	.	TGTGCCAGCAGTTACGGGCCGAACACTGAAGCTTTCTTT	CASSYGPNTEAFF
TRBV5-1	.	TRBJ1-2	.	TGCGCCAGCAGCTTGCGGGGGGACTATGGCTACACCTTC	CASSLRGDYGYTF
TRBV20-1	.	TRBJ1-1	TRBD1	TGCAGTGCTGGTGGACAGGGGGCTGAAGCTTTCTTT	CSAGGQGAEAFF
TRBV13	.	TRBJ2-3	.	TGTGCCAGCAGCTCACCTTGGGGGGCGGCTCGTACAGATACGCAGTATTTT	CASSSPWGAARTDTQYF
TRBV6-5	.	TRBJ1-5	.	TGTGCCACCTCCCGGGTCGGGACACCGAATCAGCCCCAGCATTTT	CATSRVGTPNQPQHF
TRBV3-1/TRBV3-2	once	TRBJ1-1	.	TGTGCCAGCAGCATCGGGAGTACTGAAGCTTTCTTT	CASSIGSTEAFF
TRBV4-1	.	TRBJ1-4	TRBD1	TGCGCCAGCAGCCAGAGACAGGGGTTGGCAACTAATGAAAAACTGTTTTTT	CASSQRQGLATNEKLFF
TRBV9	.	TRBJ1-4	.	TGTGCCAGCAGCGACATATCCGGGGGAAAACTGTTTTTT	CASSDISGGKLFF
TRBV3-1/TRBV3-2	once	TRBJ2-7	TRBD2	TGTGCCAGCAGCCAAGATTTGGGGGGAGGGGACGAGCAGTACTTC	CASSQDLGGGDEQYF
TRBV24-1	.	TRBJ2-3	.	TGTGCCACCAGTGATCCCGGGACAGATACGCAGTATTTT	CATSDPGTDTQYF
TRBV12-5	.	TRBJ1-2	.	TGTGCTAGTGGTTTGGTCACTGGCGGGATTTGGAACTATGGCTACACCTTC	CASGLVTGGIWNYGYTF
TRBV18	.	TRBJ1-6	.	TGTGCCAGCTCACCACCGAATAATTCACCCCTCCACTTT	CASSPPNNSPLHF
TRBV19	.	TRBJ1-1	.	TGTGCCAGTAGTATTGGGTACGGCACTATGAACACTGAAGCTTTCTTT	CASSIGYGTMNTEAFF
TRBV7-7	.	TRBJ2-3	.	TGTGCCAGCAGCTTAGGGGGGCTCGTCACAGATACGCAGTATTTT	CASSLGGLVTDTQYF
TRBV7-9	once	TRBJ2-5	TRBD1	TGTGCCAGCAGTGAACAGGGGGGAGCGGAGACCCAGTACTTC	CASSEQGGAETQYF
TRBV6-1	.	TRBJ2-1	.	TGTGCCAGCAGTGAAGGGGGCGGTTGGAATGAGCAGTTCTTC	CASSEGGGWNEQFF
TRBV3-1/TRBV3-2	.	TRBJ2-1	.	TGTGCCAGCAGCCAACCACTCCGATCGACTCTCAATGAGCAGTTCTTC	CASSQPLRSTLNEQFF
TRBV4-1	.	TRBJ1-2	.	TGCGCCACTACTACGAGCCCCGGACAGCAGCGCTACACCTTC	CATTTSPGQQRYTF
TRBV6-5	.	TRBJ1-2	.	TGTGCCAGCAGTTATCGGGGGAATGGCTACACCTTC	CASSYRGNGYTF
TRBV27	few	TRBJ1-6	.	TGTGCCAGCAGTTATGGAGGGACGGGGGCCAATTCACCCCTCCACTTT	CASSYGGTGANSPLHF
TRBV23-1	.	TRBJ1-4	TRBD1	TGCGCCAGCAGCCCCGCCGGGGACAGCAATGAAAAACTGTTTTTT	CASSPAGDSNEKLFF
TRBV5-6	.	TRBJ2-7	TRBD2	TGTGCCAGCAGCTTGGGGGCTAGCGGGGGGCCGAATACCTACGAGCAGTACTTC	CASSLGASGGPNTYEQYF
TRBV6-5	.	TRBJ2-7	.	TGTGCCAGCGGTTACCGCCCAGTCTACGAGCAGTACTTC	CASGYRPVYEQYF
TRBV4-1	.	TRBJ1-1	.	TGCGCCAGCAGTCATCCAGGGTCCACTGAAGCTTTCTTT	CASSHPGSTEAFF
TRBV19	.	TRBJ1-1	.	TGTGCCAGTAGTAGAAACAGGGCCCCGACCACTGAAGCTTTCTTT	CASSRNRAPTTEAFF
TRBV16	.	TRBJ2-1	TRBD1	TGTGCCAGCAGCCCCTATGGGACAGACAATGAGCAGTTCTTC	CASSPYGTDNEQFF
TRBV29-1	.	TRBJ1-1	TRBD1	TGCAGCGTTATTCGACAGGGGGTTACCCTTTTCTTT	CSVIRQGVTLFF